The 10 T cell receptor beta chains listed next were all sequenced from one sample in a study of T-cell memory formation after mild COVID-19. Each CDR3 protein is one row after TCRdb ran MiXCR on the 5' RACE reads. Here the sample spans a few hundred thousand distinct CDR3 sequences, under 8.5% being singletons. The sequencing input was PBMCs or a T cell subset sorted from them (not recorded which). These receptors were obtained from a man aged 18 to 29 who had mild COVID-19 (a few samples of this study predate the infection). Cell type and time point are not known.

The chain employs TRBV5-6 and TRBJ2-7, with TRBD1 identical over 7 bases. Germline assignment: CDR1 SGHDT and CDR2 YYEEEE. The CDR3 sequence is 16 residues long. Losses at the gene ends were 3 bases for V and 0 bases for J; bases not matched to a gene: 9. The CDR3 is CASSWGTERNSYEQYF. DNA of the CDR3: TGTGCCAGCAGCTGGGGGACAGAGAGAAACTCCTACGAGCAGTACTTC.

This clonotype was picked up a small number of times. The CDR3 DNA reads as TGTGCCAGCAGCTTAGCTGGGGGGGCCGGAGAGACCCAGTACTTC. Its protein is CASSLAGGAGETQYF. The chain couples TRBV11-3 to TRBJ2-5; D possibly corresponds to TRBD2 (7 bases). The CDR3 is made up of 15 amino acids. V lost 1 base and J lost 4, with 13 bases in between. CDR1 and CDR2 from the germline V gene are SGHNT and YENEEA.

This clonotype was seen ten or more times. CDR3 in DNA: TGTGCCAGCAGTTATCCGGGCCCCAATGAGCAGTTCTTC. Translated, it gives CASSYPGPNEQFF. The chain carries TRBV6-5 and TRBJ2-1; unclear D gene. CDR1 is MNHEY, CDR2 SVGAGI, per germline. The length of the CDR3 is 13 residues. The V end was cut by 3 bases, the J end by 6 bases, with 9 bases between.

The chain links TRBV7-2 to TRBJ1-1, with 8 bases matching TRBD1. Germline V CDR1 and CDR2: SGHTA, FQGNSA. Losses at the gene ends were 5 bases for V and 5 bases for J; bases not matched to a gene: 13. The CDR3 is 16 amino acids. The CDR3: CASSRRATGGWTEAFF. The DNA for the CDR3 is TGTGCCAGCAGCAGACGGGCAACAGGGGGATGGACTGAAGCTTTCTTT.

The chain links TRBV6-5 to TRBJ2-4; unclear D gene. Germline CDR1 reads MNHEY; CDR2 reads SVGAGI. The CDR3 covers 16 residues. With 2 bases removed from V and 1 base from J, the gap between germline ends came to 12 bases. CDR3 bases: TGTGCCAGCAGTTACAAGTGGGTGCCGGCCAAAAACATTCAGTACTTC. This sequence encodes CASSYKWVPAKNIQYF.

This clonotype was picked up many times. The chain couples TRBV5-6 to TRBJ2-1; 9 bases agree with TRBD2. Trimming at V came to 0 bases and at J to 4 bases, leaving 5 bases not matched to a gene. Germline V lookup: CDR1 SGHDT, CDR2 YYEEEE. CDR3 length: 16 residues. The CDR3 is CASSLVSLAGYNEQFF. CDR3 bases: TGTGCCAGCAGCTTGGTCAGCCTAGCGGGATACAATGAGCAGTTCTTC.

This clonotype showed up many times. This chain joins TRBV20-1 and TRBJ1-1, with D perhaps TRBD1 (6 bases). This CDR3 comprises 14 residues. Trimming took off 1 base at V and 0 bases at J, with 9 bases between the two ends. Germline-derived CDR1 and CDR2 are DFQATT and SNEGSKA (reference sequence). The chain's CDR3 is CSARVQGMNTEAFF. Written as DNA, the CDR3 is TGCAGTGCTAGAGTACAGGGCATGAACACTGAAGCTTTCTTT.

There are a few counts of this clonotype. The chain links TRBV20-1 to TRBJ1-3; D gene uncertain. Trimming removed 5 bases from V and 4 bases from J, with 9 bases in between. The CDR3 runs to 12 residues. Germline loops: CDR1 DFQATT, CDR2 SNEGSKA (reference sequence). CDR3 DNA sequence: TGCAGTGCTGAGTCCGCCGGAAACACCATATATTTT. Translation: CSAESAGNTIYF.

Many counts were recorded for this clonotype. The rearrangement joins TRBV20-1 to TRBJ1-5; 9 nucleotides line up with TRBD1. This CDR3 contains 14 residues. V shed 6 bases, J shed 7 bases, and the junction held 10 bases outside the gene matches. Germline CDR1 and CDR2: DFQATT and SNEGSKA (reference sequence). The CDR3 loop reads CSAETGTGTQPQHF. The DNA of the CDR3 is TGCAGTGCAGAAACCGGGACAGGGACGCAGCCCCAGCATTTT.

This chain connects TRBV10-3 to TRBJ2-7, with a weak D call TRBD1 (6 bases). With 2 bases removed from V and 1 base from J, the gap between germline ends came to 12 bases. This CDR3 is 15 amino acids long. Germline CDR1 ENHRY, CDR2 SYGVKD. The CDR3 region has the DNA TGTGCCATCAGTGAGGATTGGACAGTGTCCTACGAGCAGTACTTC. Translated: CAISEDWTVSYEQYF.